One and the same sample provided the 19 T cell receptor beta chains below, sequenced in a study of human T cells and chemical hapten exposure. Time point specified: patch test 2, 6 weeks after DPC sensitization. The treatment was: therapeutic diphenylcyclopropenone sensitization with weekly scalp DPC. TCRdb recomputed calls from the RACE reads with MiXCR, one row per CDR3 protein. Among roughly 30,000 distinct CDR3 sequences listed, 8% to 10% were seen once. Sequenced here: whole blood, sampled in connection with sensitization to the hapten diphenylcyclopropenone (DPC). The receptors here all came from a man aged 25 to 45 with alopecia areata. Some clones in this sample may be carry-over from other donors' samples.

This sequence joins TRBV5-6 and TRBJ1-1; weak D call: TRBD1 (5 bases). The germline V and J ends were trimmed by 2 bases and 1 base, with 9 bases remaining between them. In germline, CDR1 is SGHDT, CDR2 YYEEEE. The CDR3 is 14 residues long. The CDR3 DNA follows: TGTGCCAGCAGCTTCGGGACGGCGAACACTGAAGCTTTCTTT. This translates into CASSFGTANTEAFF.

This chain connects TRBV7-9 to TRBJ2-7; the D is unclear. Germline V lookup: CDR1 SEHNR, CDR2 FQNEAQ (reference sequence). V was pared by 4 bases and J by 2 bases, with 12 bases between. This CDR3 has 14 residues. The CDR3 sequence: CASSSRLAPYEQYF. The CDR3 DNA reads TGTGCCAGCAGCTCCCGGCTGGCCCCCTACGAGCAGTACTTC.

The table lists this clonotype with many counts. The CDR3 nucleotides are TGTGCCAGCAGCGGGAAACTAGCGGGAGGGCCTGATACGCAGTATTTT. This codes for CASSGKLAGGPDTQYF. The rearrangement links TRBV9 to TRBJ2-3; 13 nucleotides line up with TRBD2. The junction had 7 bases not matched to a gene; V was cut back by 3 bases and J by 6 bases. Germline CDR1 SGDLS, CDR2 YYNGEE. The CDR3 totals 16 residues. Looking up the rest from reference TRBV9 and TRBJ2-3 gives the full variable domain: DSGVTQTPKHLITATGQRVTLRCSPRSGDLSVYWYQQSLDQGLQFLIQYYNGEERAKGNILERFSAQQFPDLHSELNLSSLELGDSALYFCASSGKLAGGPDTQYFGPGTRLTVL.

This clonotype was observed at least ten times. The chain is built from TRBV6-2 or TRBV6-3 and TRBJ2-7, with D maybe TRBD1 (5 bases). CDR1 is MNHEY and CDR2 is SVGEGT in the germline V gene. This CDR3 has 16 residues. The V end lost 6 bases, the J end lost 5 bases, and 23 bases lay between the germline ends. The DNA for the CDR3 is TGTGCCAGCAGCCCCAAATTAGGGGCCGCAGAGGACGAGCAGTACTTC. Protein: CASSPKLGAAEDEQYF.

Many counts were recorded for this clonotype. The V gene is TRBV6-8, the J gene TRBJ2-1; 11 bases fit TRBD2. V shed 9 bases and J 0 bases; nucleotides not matched to a gene: 4. Germline V gene data show CDR1 as MNHGY and CDR2 as SAAAGT. The CDR3 has 15 residues. CDR3 DNA: TGTGCCAGGGTGACTAGCGGGAACTCCTACAATGAGCAGTTCTTC. This translates into CARVTSGNSYNEQFF.

This clonotype was found a few times. The chain uses TRBV11-3 and TRBJ2-3; TRBD2 matches at 8 bases. Looked up from germline, CDR1 is SGHNT and CDR2 is YENEEA. After removal of 5 bases from V and 6 bases from J, the junction contained 16 bases not matched to a gene. The CDR3 sequence is 17 residues long. CDR3 DNA: TGTGCCAGCAGCCCTGGAGCGGGGGCGCCGGGAAGCGATACGCAGTATTTT. This encodes CASSPGAGAPGSDTQYF.

This clonotype was seen ten or more times. The chain joins TRBV11-2 to TRBJ2-7; D is unresolved. Germline V lookup: CDR1 SGHAT, CDR2 FQNNGV. The V and J ends lost 5 bases and 0 bases respectively, with 14 bases between them. The CDR3 runs to 15 residues. CDR3 DNA: TGTGCCAGCAGCCAGGAGACGCAAATCTCCTACGAGCAGTACTTC. Amino acids: CASSQETQISYEQYF.

This clonotype was counted between two and nine times. CDR3 sequence reads: CASNSRTENYGYTF. The DNA of the CDR3 is TGTGCCAGCAATTCACGGACAGAGAACTATGGCTACACCTTC. The chain recombines TRBV12-3 or TRBV12-4 with TRBJ1-2; D possibly corresponds to TRBD1 (6 bases). Trimming left V 7 bases short and J 2 bases short, with 14 bases between. The CDR3 extends over 14 amino acids.

In its sample, this clonotype was seen many times. The chain links TRBV3-1 to TRBJ2-5; TRBD2 is a possible D gene (7 bases). V was clipped by 1 base and J by 2 bases, with 11 bases between them. The germline gives CDR1 LGHDT, CDR2 YNNKEL (reference sequence). The CDR3 contains 15 residues. The CDR3 spells CASSQASGQQETQYF. The CDR3 DNA reads as TGTGCCAGCAGCCAAGCTAGCGGACAGCAAGAGACCCAGTACTTC.

V is TRBV9 and J is TRBJ2-3, with D possibly matching TRBD1 (5 bases). The V gene's germline CDR1 is SGDLS and CDR2 YYNGEE. Between the trimmed V and J ends, which lost 0 bases and 4 bases, there was a span of 12 bases. CDR3 length equals 15 residues. The CDR3 sequence: CASSVGGAGPDTQYF. The CDR3 DNA sequence: TGTGCCAGCAGCGTAGGTGGGGCAGGCCCAGATACGCAGTATTTT.

This clonotype was counted at least ten times. The chain combines TRBV12-3 or TRBV12-4 with TRBJ2-3; maybe TRBD1 (5 bases). Trimming cost V 5 bases and J 3 bases, with 18 bases left between them. The CDR3 covers 16 residues. The DNA of the CDR3 is TGTGCCAGCAGTCCACCCCTCTCAGGGTTTACAGATACGCAGTATTTT. It yields the protein CASSPPLSGFTDTQYF.

This clonotype was seen a handful of times. The chain joins TRBV5-1 to TRBJ1-1, with no clear D. Trimming cost V 5 bases and J 1 base, with 9 bases left between them. This CDR3 contains 13 residues. Germline CDR1 SGHRS, CDR2 YFSETQ. The CDR3 protein is CASSGQENTEAFF. CDR3 nucleotides: TGCGCCAGCAGTGGGCAGGAGAACACTGAAGCTTTCTTT.

This clonotype was seen ten or more times. The genes are TRBV6-2 or TRBV6-3 and TRBJ1-2; D gene unclear. Germline CDR1 MNHEY, CDR2 SVGEGT. Between the trimmed V and J ends, which lost 6 bases and 2 bases, there was a span of 7 bases. This CDR3 spans 12 amino acids. The CDR3 DNA is TGTGCCAGCAGCTCACGAAACTATGGCTACACCTTC. Encoded protein: CASSSRNYGYTF.

This clonotype was counted a few times. V usage is TRBV20-1 and J usage is TRBJ1-3; no firm D call. The CDR3 extends over 12 amino acids. Germline V gene data show CDR1 as DFQATT and CDR2 as SNEGSKA (reference sequence). Trimming took off 3 bases at V and 2 bases at J, with 5 bases between the two ends. The CDR3 DNA reads as TGCAGTGCTAGGACTACTGGAAACACCATATATTTT. Translating gives CSARTTGNTIYF.

This clonotype was observed at least ten times. The chain recombines TRBV7-2 with TRBJ2-7, with 14 bases aligning to TRBD2. CDR3 length equals 18 residues. V trimming: 5 bases; J trimming: 0 bases; junction bases outside the gene matches: 9. Germline assignment: CDR1 SGHTA and CDR2 FQGNSA. DNA for the CDR3: TGTGCCAGCAGCCAACAGACTAGCGGGGGGGCCTACTCCTACGAGCAGTACTTC. It codes for CASSQQTSGGAYSYEQYF.

The rearrangement links TRBV29-1 to TRBJ1-1, with 8 bases lining up with TRBD1. This CDR3 is 11 amino acids long. Germline CDR1 reads SQVTM; CDR2 reads ANQGSEA. V gave up 7 bases and J gave up 10 bases; unmatched junction bases: 8. The CDR3 region has the DNA TGCAGCGCCGAGCAGGGGGCGGTAGCTTTCTTT. Translation: CSAEQGAVAFF.

This clonotype was found a few times. The chain recombines TRBV18 with TRBJ1-5; no firm D call. CDR1 is KGHSH, CDR2 LQKENI, per germline. This CDR3 is 13 amino acids long. V was cut by 2 bases and J by 4 bases, with 6 bases left in between. CDR3 nucleotide sequence: TGTGCCAGCTCACCAGGGCTAAATCAGCCCCAGCATTTT. As protein: CASSPGLNQPQHF.

The genes are TRBV7-2 and TRBJ1-5; no firm D call. Per the germline V gene, CDR1 is SGHTA and CDR2 is FQGNSA. This CDR3 spans 12 amino acids. V was clipped by 0 bases and J by 5 bases, with 2 bases between them. Written as DNA, the CDR3 is TGTGCCAGCAGCTTAGCAGATCAGCCCCAGCATTTT. Translating it yields CASSLADQPQHF. Based on the CDR3 plus reference TRBV7-2 and TRBJ1-5, the full variable domain is GAGVSQSPSNKVTEKGKDVELRCDPISGHTALYWYRQSLGQGLEFLIYFQGNSAPDKSGLPSDRFSAERTGGSVSTLTIQRTQQEDSAVYLCASSLADQPQHFGDGTRLSIL.

Only a few counts were recorded for this clonotype. This chain joins TRBV5-1 and TRBJ2-7, with TRBD2 matching 7 bases. Looked up from germline, CDR1 is SGHRS and CDR2 is YFSETQ. The V gene end was trimmed by 4 bases and the J gene end by 2 bases; junction bases not matched to a gene: 3. The CDR3 totals 13 residues. CDR3 in amino acids: CASSGDYAYEQYF. The CDR3 nucleotides are TGCGCCAGCAGCGGGGACTATGCCTACGAGCAGTACTTC.